This T cell receptor (beta chain) is drawn from a study of Graves' ophthalmopathy and Graves' hyperthyroidism. The TCR beta CDR3 regions underwent amplification from RNA transcripts. HTBI-primed RT-PCR formed the first round, and a multiplex PCR formed the second. TCRdb re-analysed the multiplex PCR reads in MiXCR, keeping a single row per CDR3 protein. This sample carries under 800,000 distinct CDR3 sequences, around a fifth of them seen once, and the ten largest clones take approximately 7%. The CDR3 covers 15 residues. Trimming left V 0 bases short and J 3 bases short, with 11 bases between. Germline lookup yields CDR1 KGHSH and CDR2 LQKENI. Hyperthyroidism patients were newly diagnosed, under 2 months' duration, aged 18 to 65. No donor had other autoimmune disease, uncontrolled infection, pregnancy or lactation.

The rearrangement uses TRBV18 and TRBJ1-2; D is possibly TRBD1 (5 bases). The sequence was collected from a woman between 18 and 30 years old with stable Graves' hyperthyroidism. Some clones in this sample may be carry-over from other donors' samples. Sequenced sample: peripheral blood. CDR3 loop: CASSPPAGGHYGYTF. The CDR3 DNA is TGTGCCAGCTCACCACCGGCGGGGGGACACTATGGCTACACCTTC.